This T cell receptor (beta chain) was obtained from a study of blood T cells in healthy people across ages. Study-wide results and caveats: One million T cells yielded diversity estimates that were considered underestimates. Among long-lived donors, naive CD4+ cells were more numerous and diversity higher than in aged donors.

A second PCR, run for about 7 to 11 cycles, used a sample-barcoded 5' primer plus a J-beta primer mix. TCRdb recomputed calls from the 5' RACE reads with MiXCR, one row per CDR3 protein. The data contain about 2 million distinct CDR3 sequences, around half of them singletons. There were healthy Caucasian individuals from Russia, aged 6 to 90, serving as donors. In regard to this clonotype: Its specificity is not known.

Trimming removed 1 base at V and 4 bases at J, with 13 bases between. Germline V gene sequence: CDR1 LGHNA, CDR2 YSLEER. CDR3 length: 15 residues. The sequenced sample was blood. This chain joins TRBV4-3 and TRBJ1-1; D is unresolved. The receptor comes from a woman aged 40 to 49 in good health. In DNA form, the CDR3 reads TGCGCCAGCAGCCAAGTTGAGGTGTGGGGCACTGAAGCTTTCTTT. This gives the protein CASSQVEVWGTEAFF.